One sample yielded the 20 T cell receptor beta chains listed below, sequenced in a study of metastatic and nonmetastatic thyroid tumors. TCRdb ran MiXCR on the PCR reads. The sample lists approximately 50,000 clones, more than 20% occurring once. Among the patients, none had received any treatment before thyroid surgery. Sequenced input: blood. The source is a female donor with papillary thyroid cancer or a benign thyroid nodule (not recorded which). Some clones in this sample may be carry-over from other donors' samples.

This clone was observed many times. The V and J genes are TRBV28 and TRBJ1-1; 8 bases match TRBD1. CDR1 MDHEN and CDR2 SYDVKM come from the germline V gene. J lost 10 bases, V lost 5 bases, and 12 bases had no gene match. This CDR3 spans 14 amino acids. This CDR3 reads CASSPQAGGRRAFF. Here the CDR3 DNA reads TGTGCCAGCAGTCCCCAGGCAGGGGGCAGGAGAGCTTTCTTT. The whole variable domain, filled in from reference TRBV28 and TRBJ1-1, reads DVKVTQSSRYLVKRTGEKVFLECVQDMDHENMFWYRQDPGLGLRLIYFSYDVKMKEKGDIPEGYSVSREKKERFSLILESASTNQTSMYLCASSPQAGGRRAFFGQGTRLTVV.

This clone appeared many times. The chain has TRBV24-1 and TRBJ2-7; perhaps D is TRBD1 or TRBD2 (5 bases each). Trimming shortened V by 5 bases and J by 2 bases, and 15 bases separated the two germline ends. Germline values: CDR1 KGHDR, CDR2 SFDVKD. CDR3 length equals 15 residues. CDR3 sequence: CATSGMGRATYEQYF. CDR3 DNA: TGTGCCACCAGTGGGATGGGACGGGCCACCTACGAGCAGTACTTC.

This clone was found many times. V is TRBV29-1 and J is TRBJ2-1; no firm D call. The germline gives CDR1 SQVTM, CDR2 ANQGSEA. The length of the CDR3 is 13 residues. The ends were cut back, 7 bases at V and 1 base at J, with 11 bases in the middle. The CDR3 is CSAYGPSYNEQFF. In DNA, the CDR3 is TGCAGCGCTTACGGGCCTTCCTACAATGAGCAGTTCTTC.

At least ten counts were recorded for this clone. The rearrangement links TRBV15 to TRBJ1-1; TRBD1 might be the D (5 bases). Germline-derived CDR1 and CDR2 are LNHNV and YYDKDF (reference sequence). The CDR3 loop spans 13 amino acids. Deletions cut 6 bases from V and 4 bases from J, with 12 bases between. Here the CDR3 reads CATRKVGGTEAFF. Here the CDR3 DNA reads TGTGCCACCAGAAAGGTCGGGGGCACTGAAGCTTTCTTT.

This clone has a count of ten or more. This sequence joins TRBV28 and TRBJ2-2; 9 positions agree with TRBD1. The germline gives CDR1 MDHEN, CDR2 SYDVKM. V lost 5 bases to trimming and J lost 6 bases; unmatched junction nucleotides: 10. The CDR3 extends over 16 amino acids. The DNA for the CDR3 is TGTGCCAGCAGTGGTCTTGGACAGGGGAGGGCCGGGGAGCTGTTTTTT. The encoded protein is CASSGLGQGRAGELFF.

The rearrangement links TRBV20-1 to TRBJ2-1, with 9 bases matching TRBD2. With 5 bases clipped from V and 5 bases from J, the junction kept 10 bases outside the gene matches. The CDR3 has 15 amino acids. Germline CDR1 reads DFQATT; CDR2 reads SNEGSKA (reference sequence). The CDR3 DNA is TGCAGTGCTCAGAAAGCGGGAGGCGTCCACAATGAGCAGTTCTTC. This sequence encodes CSAQKAGGVHNEQFF.

This chain connects TRBV25-1 to TRBJ2-7, with a possible D match to TRBD2 (5 bases). This CDR3 comprises 16 residues. CDR1 and CDR2 (germline): MGHDK, SYGVNS. Trimming pared 0 bases from V and 2 bases from J, leaving 14 bases between. CDR3 sequence (DNA): TGTGCCAGCAGTGAATACGGGAAAGGGAACCCCTACGAGCAGTACTTC. It is translated as CASSEYGKGNPYEQYF.

The table lists this clone with a few counts. This sequence joins TRBV28 and TRBJ1-5; possibly TRBD1 for D (5 bases). Trimming removed 5 bases at V and 1 base at J, with 18 bases between. Germline CDR1 MDHEN, CDR2 SYDVKM. The CDR3 consists of 17 residues. The CDR3 nucleotides are TGTGCCAGCAGTCCCCCCGCCAGGGTTATGAGCAATCAGCCCCAGCATTTT. It translates to CASSPPARVMSNQPQHF.

This clone was seen ten or more times. The chain has TRBV7-8 and TRBJ2-1, with 11 bases aligning to TRBD1. This CDR3 region has 16 residues. Germline loops: CDR1 SGHVS, CDR2 FQNEAQ. Germline trimming cut 1 base from V and 6 bases from J; bases unmatched to any gene: 5. The CDR3 coding sequence is TGTGCCAGCAGCTTAGTAGGGACAGGGGGACTCAATGAGCAGTTCTTC. This encodes CASSLVGTGGLNEQFF.

Ten or more counts support this clone. The chain uses TRBV6-1 and TRBJ2-2, with D possibly TRBD1 on 6 matching bases. Trimming removed 7 bases from V and 1 base from J, with 19 bases in between. The CDR3 covers 17 residues. CDR1 and CDR2 (germline): MNHNS, SASEGT. Here the CDR3 reads CASNRPRDRLNTGELFF. The CDR3 region has the DNA TGTGCCAGCAATCGCCCTCGTGACAGGCTGAACACCGGGGAGCTGTTTTTT.

V and J are TRBV7-8 and TRBJ2-7, with D perhaps TRBD1 (5 bases). The length of the CDR3 is 14 residues. Germline-derived CDR1 and CDR2 are SGHVS and FQNEAQ. CDR3 protein: CESSPRQISYEQYF. CDR3 sequence (DNA): TGTGAAAGCAGCCCTAGACAGATCTCCTACGAGCAGTACTTC.

Notes on this clone: The conserved phenylalanine or tryptophan normally closing the CDR3 is absent here, so this likely arose from a read error. This sequence joins TRBV28 and TRBJ1-1; D not certain. Germline V gives CDR1 MDHEN, CDR2 SYDVKM. Deletions cut 5 bases from V and 1 base from J, with 8 bases between. The CDR3 runs 13 residues. As DNA, the CDR3 is TGTGCCAGCAGTGACATGGGGAACACTGAAGCTTTCATT. Translating gives CASSDMGNTEAFI.

This clone was counted ten times or more. This chain links TRBV6-1 with TRBJ1-4; 9 bases align to TRBD1. Per germline, CDR1 MNHNS and CDR2 SASEGT. Trimming at V came to 5 bases and at J to 7 bases, leaving 5 bases not matched to a gene. This CDR3 spans 14 amino acids. The chain's CDR3 is CASSSGQGGEKLFF. The DNA of the CDR3 is TGTGCCAGCAGTTCGGGACAGGGAGGTGAAAAACTGTTTTTT.

Only a few counts were recorded for this clone. This CDR3 is also generated by other DNA sequences in the sample. The chain is built from TRBV6-1 and TRBJ2-1; D not resolved. Trimming removed 8 bases from V and 4 bases from J, with 12 bases in between. Germline V gene lookup returns CDR1 MNHNS and CDR2 SASEGT. The CDR3 length is 13 residues. The CDR3 bases are TGTGCCAGCTCCCTAGAGGCGTACAATGAGCAGTTCTTC. It translates to CASSLEAYNEQFF.

In its sample, this clone was seen many times. The chain links TRBV19 to TRBJ2-1; D is unresolved. The germline V and J ends were trimmed by 0 bases and 7 bases, with 10 bases remaining between them. CDR3 length: 14 residues. In germline, CDR1 is LNHDA, CDR2 SQIVND (reference sequence). CDR3 in amino acids: CASSIDRRVNEQFF. DNA for the CDR3: TGTGCCAGTAGTATAGATCGGCGAGTAAATGAGCAGTTCTTC.

This clone has at least ten counts. The chain has TRBV12-3 or TRBV12-4 and TRBJ2-1; the D gene is possibly TRBD2 (5 bases). Trimming took off 2 bases at V and 10 bases at J, with 15 bases between the two ends. The CDR3 spans 14 residues. This CDR3 reads CASSLISADAEQFF. In DNA, the CDR3 is TGTGCCAGCAGTTTAATTAGCGCGGACGCCGAGCAGTTCTTC.

This clone has ten or more counts. An end of the junction does not agree with germline; a read error may underlie this. The genes are TRBV12-5 and TRBJ2-1; D might be TRBD1 (6 bases). The germline gives CDR1 LGHNT, CDR2 FRNRAP. CDR3 length equals 12 residues. Written as DNA, the CDR3 is TGTGCTAGTGCCCCAACCCTAACAGGGCTCTTTTTC. Protein: CASAPTLTGLFF.

This clone came up many times. Mismatch with germline at one junction end may stem from a read error. This sequence joins TRBV27 and TRBJ1-5; TRBD1 is a possible D gene (6 bases). The CDR3 sequence is 13 residues long. Per the germline V gene, CDR1 is MNHEY and CDR2 is SMNVEV (reference sequence). DNA of the CDR3: TGTGCCAACAGTTTGAAGGGGGGACAGCCCCAGCATTTT. It codes for CANSLKGGQPQHF.

A remark on this clone: This CDR3 fails to terminate in the conserved phenylalanine or tryptophan, so it likely reflects a read error. Because the CDR3's place on the DNA is in doubt, the DNA is left out and the CDR3 is given as listed by TCRdb. The chain couples TRBV20-1 to TRBJ2-7; the table calls TRBD2, which could not be checked here. Including both end residues, the CDR3 is 15 amino acids long. Germline-derived CDR1 and CDR2 are DFQATT and SNEGSKA (reference sequence). The CDR3 sequence is CSARSWSSGTYEEYL.

This clone was detected many times. The chain links TRBV18 to TRBJ1-1; TRBD1 might be the D (5 bases). CDR1 is KGHSH and CDR2 is LQKENI in the germline V gene. The CDR3 totals 15 residues. With 3 bases removed from V and 6 bases from J, the gap between germline ends came to 17 bases. The CDR3 protein is CASSPSLAGMAEAFF. The CDR3, as DNA: TGTGCCAGCTCACCCTCCCTTGCAGGGATGGCTGAAGCTTTCTTT.